The 28 T cell receptor beta chains listed next were all sequenced from one sample in a study of beta chain features in type 1 diabetes. Sequencing targeted expressed TCRB transcripts, as all isolated RNA had been reverse transcribed. Produced via immunoSEQ multiplex PCR; TCRdb's table is partial and in-frame only. The sample contains about 320,000 clones, 13% to 15% of which appear only once. The sequenced sample was central memory CD4+ T cells from blood. The receptors were sampled from a man between 25 and 39 years old in good health.

V and J are TRBV6-5 and TRBJ1-1; 7 nucleotides line up with TRBD1. CDR1 and CDR2 (germline): MNHEY, SVGAGI. V lost 2 bases and J lost 1; bases outside the gene matches: 1. The CDR3 sequence is 14 residues long. CDR3 in DNA: TGTGCCAGCAGTTACCGGGACAGGAACACTGAAGCTTTCTTT. The encoded protein is CASSYRDRNTEAFF.

The V call is TRBV9, the J call TRBJ2-7, with D perhaps matching TRBD2 (5 bases). V lost 3 bases and J 2 bases, leaving 9 bases between the germline ends. Looked up from germline, CDR1 is SGDLS and CDR2 is YYNGEE. The CDR3 sequence is 13 residues long. The CDR3 loop reads CASSAGLTYEQYF. The CDR3 DNA is TGTGCCAGCAGCGCCGGACTCACCTACGAGCAGTACTTC.

The gene calls are TRBV19 and TRBJ1-5; D gene uncertain. The CDR3 is made up of 13 amino acids. Looked up from germline, CDR1 is LNHDA and CDR2 is SQIVND (reference sequence). V gave up 4 bases and J gave up 6 bases, with 10 bases separating them. CDR3 residues: CASSKGLGQPQHF. As DNA, the CDR3 is TGTGCCAGTAGTAAGGGCTTAGGTCAGCCCCAGCATTTT.

Worth noting for this clone: Compared with germline, one end of the junction differs, possibly owing to a read error. This rearrangement joins TRBV7-7 to TRBJ2-2; 10 bases are a match to TRBD1. The length of the CDR3 is 16 residues. The germline V gene has CDR1 SSHAT and CDR2 FNYEAQ (reference sequence). The CDR3 is CASSKTGGAGAGELFF. The CDR3 DNA follows: TGTGCTAGCAGCAAGACAGGGGGCGCGGGAGCCGGGGAGCTGTTTTTT.

The V and J genes are TRBV7-3 and TRBJ1-6; 7 positions match TRBD1. V was clipped by 5 bases and J by 10 bases; unmatched bases: 5. Germline V gene sequence: CDR1 SGHTA, CDR2 FQGTGA. This CDR3 is 13 amino acids long. CDR3: CASSLDRDSPLHF. CDR3 in DNA: TGTGCCAGCAGCCTAGACAGGGACTCACCCCTCCACTTT.

The chain employs TRBV7-2 and TRBJ1-4; TRBD1 aligns across 7 bases. This CDR3 is 15 amino acids long. The germline V gene has CDR1 SGHTA and CDR2 FQGNSA. Trimming cost V 4 bases and J 5 bases; bases outside gene matches: 7. The CDR3 sequence is CASSSHRGPNEKLFF. CDR3 coding DNA: TGTGCCAGCAGCTCCCACAGGGGACCGAATGAAAAACTGTTTTTT.

This chain links TRBV6-1 with TRBJ2-7; tentative D call: TRBD1 (5 bases). This CDR3 contains 16 residues. V was trimmed by 2 bases and J by 3 bases, leaving 17 bases between them. Germline V gene lookup returns CDR1 MNHNS and CDR2 SASEGT. The CDR3 nucleotides read TGTGCCAGCAGTGAATTACACATGACAGCTCACTACGAGCAGTACGTC. This sequence encodes CASSELHMTAHYEQYV.

This chain connects TRBV5-1 to TRBJ2-3, with TRBD2 as a possible D gene (6 bases). This CDR3 has 14 residues. V was pared by 0 bases and J by 6 bases, with 11 bases between. Germline CDR1 is SGHRS and CDR2 is YFSETQ. The CDR3 sequence: CASSLETSSDTQYF. CDR3 sequence (DNA): TGCGCCAGCAGCTTGGAAACTAGCAGCGATACGCAGTATTTT.

A few counts support this clone. This chain connects TRBV4-3 to TRBJ1-1; D ambiguous. CDR3 size: 16 residues. Germline assignment: CDR1 LGHNA and CDR2 YSLEER. V dropped 2 bases and J dropped 1 base, with 14 bases sitting between them. The DNA of the CDR3 is TGCGCCAGCAGCCAACAAGCGGCGGTAGCGAACACTGAAGCTTTCTTT. This gives the protein CASSQQAAVANTEAFF.

This clone has only a few counts. This chain uses TRBV5-1 with TRBJ1-4; D is undetermined. The V end lost 7 bases, the J end lost 8 bases, and 18 bases lay between the germline ends. CDR3 size: 14 residues. Per the germline V gene, CDR1 is SGHRS and CDR2 is YFSETQ. CDR3 region: CASRTSGAGEKLFF. In DNA form, the CDR3 reads TGCGCCAGCCGCACCTCGGGAGCGGGGGAAAAACTGTTTTTT.

This CDR3 is CSVWAGTGDQETQYF. CDR3 bases: TGCAGCGTGTGGGCCGGGACAGGGGACCAAGAGACCCAGTACTTC. The rearrangement links TRBV29-1 to TRBJ2-5, with 10 bases fitting TRBD1. The CDR3 is made up of 15 amino acids. Germline V gives CDR1 SQVTM, CDR2 ANQGSEA. V was clipped by 6 bases and J by 0 bases; unmatched bases: 7. Full variable domain (remainder filled in from reference TRBV29-1 and TRBJ2-5): SAVISQKPSRDICQRGTSLTIQCQVDSQVTMMFWYRQQPGQSLTLIATANQGSEATYESGFVIDKFPISRPNLTFSTLTVSNMSPEDSSIYLCSVWAGTGDQETQYFGPGTRLLVL.

This clone was found a few times. The chain links TRBV7-9 to TRBJ1-1; D might be TRBD1 (6 bases). Deletions cut 1 base from V and 10 bases from J, with 16 bases between. From germline, CDR1 is SEHNR and CDR2 FQNEAQ (reference sequence). The CDR3 loop spans 14 amino acids. CDR3 bases: TGTGCCAGCAGCTTAGAAGTGGACAGTTCAAGAGCTTTCTTT. This sequence encodes CASSLEVDSSRAFF.

This rearrangement joins TRBV6-5 to TRBJ1-5; 8 positions agree with TRBD1. Per the germline V gene, CDR1 is MNHEY and CDR2 is SVGAGI. The ends lost 4 bases at V and 4 bases at J; junction bases unmatched: 3. The CDR3 runs to 14 residues. CDR3 in amino acids: CASSSDRANQPQHF. The DNA of the CDR3 is TGTGCCAGCAGTTCGGACAGGGCGAATCAGCCCCAGCATTTT.

This sequence joins TRBV5-4 and TRBJ2-5; tentatively, D is TRBD2 (6 bases). The CDR3 consists of 14 residues. V was trimmed by 4 bases and J by 3 bases, leaving 13 bases between them. CDR1 and CDR2 (germline): SGHNT, YYREEE (reference sequence). The CDR3 spells CASSRGGDKETQYF. As DNA, the CDR3 is TGTGCCAGCAGCCGGGGCGGGGATAAAGAGACCCAGTACTTC.

The chain recombines TRBV11-2 with TRBJ2-3; 8 nucleotides line up with TRBD2. With 4 bases clipped from V and 6 bases from J, the junction kept 6 bases outside the gene matches. The CDR3 consists of 14 residues. CDR1 SGHAT and CDR2 FQNNGV come from the germline V gene. The CDR3 here is CASSSIRGGDTQYF. The CDR3 nucleotides are TGTGCCAGCAGCTCAATCCGCGGGGGGGATACGCAGTATTTT.

The chain is built from TRBV6-6 and TRBJ1-1; TRBD1 aligns across 12 bases. With V trimmed by 6 bases and J by 6 bases, 5 bases remained unmatched. Looked up from germline, CDR1 is MNHNY and CDR2 is SVGAGI (reference sequence). This CDR3 has 14 amino acids. The CDR3 sequence: CASRRDRGLAEAFF. The CDR3 nucleotides are TGTGCCAGCAGAAGGGACAGGGGGCTGGCTGAAGCTTTCTTT.

The rearrangement uses TRBV19 and TRBJ1-2; TRBD1 matches at 9 bases. J lost 5 bases, V lost 5 bases, and 12 bases had no gene match. Germline V gives CDR1 LNHDA, CDR2 SQIVND (reference sequence). The CDR3 length is 16 residues. The CDR3 spells CASSVTYPGQGYGYTF. DNA for the CDR3: TGTGCCAGTAGTGTTACCTATCCGGGACAGGGTTATGGCTACACCTTC. Drawing the rest from reference TRBV19 and TRBJ1-2, the complete variable domain is DGGITQSPKYLFRKEGQNVTLSCEQNLNHDAMYWYRQDPGQGLRLIYYSQIVNDFQKGDIAEGYSVSREKKESFPLTVTSAQKNPTAFYLCASSVTYPGQGYGYTFGSGTRLTVV.

In this sample, this clone turned up a few times. The rearrangement links TRBV7-6 to TRBJ2-1, with 14 bases aligning to TRBD2. The V gene's germline CDR1 is SGHVS and CDR2 FNYEAQ. Trimming at V came to 5 bases and at J to 7 bases, leaving 13 bases not matched to a gene. The CDR3 covers 18 residues. CDR3 residues: CASSEGVTSGRAKNEQFF. The CDR3 nucleotides are TGTGCCAGCAGCGAAGGGGTGACTAGCGGGAGGGCCAAAAATGAGCAGTTCTTC.

The chain combines TRBV11-2 with TRBJ1-1, with D uncertain. From germline, CDR1 is SGHAT and CDR2 FQNNGV. Trimming shortened V by 3 bases and J by 4 bases, and 6 bases separated the two germline ends. The CDR3 spans 12 residues. The CDR3 is CASSFQVTEAFF. CDR3 DNA: TGTGCCAGCAGCTTTCAGGTCACTGAAGCTTTCTTT.

A few counts support this clone. The same CDR3 arises from other DNA sequences in this sample as well. The CDR3 loop reads CASSDQETQYF. CDR3 DNA sequence: TGTGCCAGCTCCGACCAAGAGACCCAGTACTTC. V is TRBV18 and J is TRBJ2-5; D uncertain. This CDR3 spans 11 amino acids. Germline lookup yields CDR1 KGHSH and CDR2 LQKENI. V was shortened by 6 bases and J by 0 bases, with 2 bases between the two germline ends.

V and J are TRBV4-2 and TRBJ2-1, with TRBD2 identical over 14 bases. Germline CDR1 LGHNA, CDR2 YNFKEQ. This CDR3 contains 17 residues. The ends lost 3 bases at V and 9 bases at J; junction bases unmatched: 10. CDR3 coding DNA: TGTGCCAGCAGCCACCATGCCGGGACTAGCGGGAGTGGTGAGCAGTTCTTC. Translating gives CASSHHAGTSGSGEQFF.

The V and J genes are TRBV5-6 and TRBJ1-5, with 9 nucleotides matching TRBD1. V shed 2 bases, J shed 1 base, and the junction held 4 bases outside the gene matches. Germline assignment: CDR1 SGHDT and CDR2 YYEEEE. The CDR3 consists of 16 residues. CDR3 DNA: TGTGCCAGCAGCTTAGAACAGGGGGCGAGCAATCAGCCCCAGCATTTT. Its translation is CASSLEQGASNQPQHF.

On this clone itself: The sample carries other DNA sequences with the same CDR3. The chain recombines TRBV7-2 with TRBJ2-3; the D gene is possibly TRBD1 (6 bases). Looked up from germline, CDR1 is SGHTA and CDR2 is FQGNSA. The CDR3 consists of 15 residues. Deletions cut 3 bases from V and 5 bases from J, with 15 bases between. The CDR3 is CASSLDSDSGDTQYF. The CDR3 coding sequence is TGTGCCAGCAGCTTGGATTCGGACAGTGGAGATACGCAGTATTTT.

This clone occurred a few times. The rearrangement links TRBV7-3 to TRBJ1-2, with 7 bases aligning to TRBD1. Trimming took 4 bases from V and 3 from J; bases not matched to a gene: 17. The germline CDR1 and CDR2 sequences are SGHTA and FQGTGA. The CDR3 consists of 18 residues. The CDR3 spells CASSSLTQGRLAYYGYTF. The CDR3, as DNA: TGTGCCAGCAGCTCCCTGACACAGGGGCGCCTCGCCTACTATGGCTACACCTTC.

In this sample, this clone turned up a few times. It is likely a read error: a sequence one base away is far more abundant. Within the sample, other DNA sequences also encode this same CDR3. This rearrangement joins TRBV5-3 to TRBJ1-5; tentatively, D is TRBD1 (6 bases). TRBV5-3 is marked as an open reading frame, function uncertain. This CDR3 spans 15 amino acids. V lost 8 bases to trimming and J lost 5 bases, with 20 bases between them. DNA for the CDR3: TGTGCCAGCAGCCTTGGGCAGGGGAACGATCAGCCCCAGCATTTT. Its protein product is CASSLGQGNDQPQHF.

V and J are TRBV20-1 and TRBJ1-2; no firm D call. Per germline, CDR1 DFQATT and CDR2 SNEGSKA (reference sequence). Between the trimmed V and J ends, which lost 2 bases and 12 bases, there was a span of 10 bases. This CDR3 region has 10 residues. CDR3 nucleotide sequence: TGCAGTGCTAGAAACTGGGTTGACACCTTC. Translating gives CSARNWVDTF.

The chain has TRBV10-3 and TRBJ2-2, with 7 nucleotides matching TRBD1. V shed 3 bases, J shed 1 base, and the junction held 5 bases outside the gene matches. The CDR3 extends over 16 amino acids. CDR1 ENHRY and CDR2 SYGVKD come from the germline V gene. The CDR3 DNA reads TGTGCCATCAGTGACTCGGGACAGATGAACACCGGGGAGCTGTTTTTT. This gives the protein CAISDSGQMNTGELFF.

This clone was counted between two and nine times. V usage is TRBV11-2 and J usage is TRBJ2-4, with D possibly called TRBD1 or TRBD2 (7 bases each). Germline V gene sequence: CDR1 SGHAT, CDR2 FQNNGV. CDR3 size: 15 residues. With 4 bases removed from V and 3 bases from J, the gap between germline ends came to 13 bases. CDR3 in DNA: TGTGCCAGCAGCTCCCCCAGGGGGGGCAAAAACATTCAGTACTTC. Residues: CASSSPRGGKNIQYF. Variable domain in full (rest from reference TRBV11-2 and TRBJ2-4): EAGVAQSPRYKIIEKRQSVAFWCNPISGHATLYWYQQILGQGPKLLIQFQNNGVVDDSQLPKDRFSAERLKGVDSTLKIQPAKLEDSAVYLCASSSPRGGKNIQYFGAGTRLSVL.